This TCR beta chain came from a study of blood T cell repertoires in COVID-19. Assay: immunoSEQ multiplex PCR; the TCRdb copy retains only in-frame clones and omits some. The sample has about 290,000 clones; roughly 90% are singletons. The CDR3 length is 14 residues. The germline gives CDR1 MGHDK, CDR2 SYGVNS. V lost 3 bases and J 0 bases, leaving 6 bases between the germline ends. The specimen sequenced was PBMCs or T cells enriched from blood (not recorded which). The chain is built from TRBV25-1 and TRBJ1-3; D is undetermined. This sequence originates from a woman aged 40-49 years who had recovered from COVID-19. The CDR3 loop is CASSDRLSGNTIYF. CDR3 DNA: TGTGCCAGCAGTGATAGACTCTCTGGAAACACCATATATTTT.